This TCR beta chain was sequenced for a study of T cell responses to AZD1222 COVID-19 vaccine. This CDR3 has 14 amino acids. Looked up from germline, CDR1 is SGHTA and CDR2 is FQGTGA. Germline trimming cut 7 bases from V and 6 bases from J; bases unmatched to any gene: 8. Study-level results: At 160-218 and 743-854, vaccine-associated CD4 TCRs were dominant, and they spanned spike. Reportedly, nearly half of unique spike TCRs recognized epitopes outside B.1.351/B.1.1.7 mutations. Receipt of two AZD1222 doses was followed by a rise in Spike-specific TCR breadth and depth.

About this clone itself: Its antigen remains unidentified.

Some clones are missing from TCRdb's copy, which holds only in-frame ones; the method was immunoSEQ multiplex PCR. The data hold 75,000 to 100,000 clones, with 85% to 90% observed a single time. The chain joins TRBV7-3 to TRBJ2-2, with 7 bases fitting TRBD1. The sample consisted of peripheral blood, taken on day 0 of MenACWY control vaccination. The sequence was obtained from an adult in good health. The CDR3 DNA follows: TGTGCCAGCACCCGGGACAGTTTTTCCGGGGAGCTGTTTTTT. Translated: CASTRDSFSGELFF.